The source of this T cell receptor (beta chain) is a study of T cells in Graves' hyperthyroidism and ophthalmopathy (dated by TCRdb to the late 2010s). Regarding the research as a whole: Peripheral blood was sampled at the time of initial diagnosis, prior to any treatment. To identify TCR V-J signatures that set the groups apart, the researchers used a discovery cohort of 100 patients, made up of fewer than 50 with Graves' ophthalmopathy and 57 with stable Graves' hyperthyroidism. Whether ophthalmopathy could be predicted prospectively was tested in an independent validation cohort made up of 18 to 20 hyperthyroidism patients plus 17 patients who later progressed to ophthalmopathy. The 90 to 100 discovery patients were randomly split 7:3 into training and test sets. The study also compared thyroid tissue and blood T-cell repertoires from five or six Graves' hyperthyroidism patients. After sampling, hyperthyroidism patients received methimazole starting at 30 mg daily, and ophthalmopathy patients received high-dose intravenous methylprednisolone. The paper reports TCR Vbeta CDR3 sequencing of approximately 140 peripheral blood samples: under 45 ophthalmopathy, fewer than 80 hyperthyroidism and around 17 progressor patients. Beyond this particular receptor, the publication reports: In validation, the model predicted progression to ophthalmopathy a median of roughly 6.1 months before onset, with roughly 71% sensitivity and roughly 77% specificity. Ophthalmopathy was separated from stable hyperthyroidism by a 13 V-J signature model, with approximately 90% sensitivity and 81% to 83% specificity obtained in cross-validation and 80%/75% obtained in testing. No statistical method was used to set the sample size in advance, and investigators knew the group allocation. Most expanded thyroid clonotypes (frequency above 0.001) were also detected in blood, suggesting blood repertoires may reflect thyroid immune responses.

Stable Graves' hyperthyroidism was defined as the absence of progression to ophthalmopathy over 18 months of follow-up. Hyperthyroidism patients were newly diagnosed, with disease duration under 2 months, and aged 18 to 65 years. The study excluded patients with uncontrolled infections, other autoimmune diseases, pregnancy or lactation. Clinical symptoms, serum thyroxine and TRAb, thyroid ultrasound, and orbital computed tomography formed the basis for the diagnoses. PBMCs were isolated from 7.5 to 10 ml of fresh peripheral blood by Ficoll-Paque density gradient centrifugation. Trizol reagent was used to extract total RNA, and RNA quality was then checked on an Agilent 2100 Bioanalyzer. This clonotype has at least ten counts. The specificity of this receptor is unknown. No base-level quality is on record; no much larger clone is a single base apart. TCR beta CDR3 regions were amplified from RNA transcripts. The TCR CDR3 was subjected to a first round of RT-PCR using the HTBI primer set and the Qiagen OneStep RT-PCR kit. A second multiplex PCR round built the libraries, followed by size selection and purification. Sequencing of the libraries was done on an Illumina HiSeq2000 using paired-end 100 bp reads. In the source study's methods: SOAPnuke was used to process the raw data, with reads discarded if the reads contained adapters or uncalled bases, had a mean Phred below 15, or lacked an exact constant-primer or identifier match. High-quality paired reads were merged with COPE v1.2.5, and unique nucleotide sequences were defined as clonotypes. Clonotypes were aligned to IMGT TRBV, TRBD and TRBJ reference segments using MiTCR v1.1. The analysis was restricted to V-J combinations with a frequency above 0.0001, which together covered 99.2% of the repertoires. The TCS score was defined as the ratio of F50 (clonal expansion) to E x V (chaos), calculated using BLOSUM62-based TCRdist between CDR3 peptides within each V-J. Welch's t-statistics and random forest reduced 500 to 550 V-J features to 10 to 15, which were used in a naive Bayes classifier (R e1071). Using fastp at Q25 and MiXCR, TCRdb reprocessed the public reads and kept productive beta chains. Duplicate CDR3 protein sequences are folded into a single record with the most common DNA and genes. The authors' filters were not applied to this entry. The sample table records some 720,000 distinct CDR3 sequences; approximately 16% of these occur just once. Clones ranked in the top ten supply around 8% of the sample.

The clonotype comes from a man aged 18 to 35 with Graves' hyperthyroidism. The specimen was blood.

The DNA is as follows: TGCAGTGCTTTAGTGGTGGCTGCAACAGATACGCAGTATTTT. This codes for CSALVVAATDTQYF. The V and J segments used are TRBV20-1 and TRBJ2-3; the D gene is unclear. The CDR3 measures 14 amino acids from cysteine to phenylalanine. CDR3 DNA is the only sequence kept; it has 42 bases, read in frame from the first base. From a lookup of the germline V gene (reference sequence), CDR1 and CDR2 are DFQATT and SNEGSKA. Trimming at the junction amounts to 5 bases on V and 3 bases on J, and the germline ends lie 15 bases apart.